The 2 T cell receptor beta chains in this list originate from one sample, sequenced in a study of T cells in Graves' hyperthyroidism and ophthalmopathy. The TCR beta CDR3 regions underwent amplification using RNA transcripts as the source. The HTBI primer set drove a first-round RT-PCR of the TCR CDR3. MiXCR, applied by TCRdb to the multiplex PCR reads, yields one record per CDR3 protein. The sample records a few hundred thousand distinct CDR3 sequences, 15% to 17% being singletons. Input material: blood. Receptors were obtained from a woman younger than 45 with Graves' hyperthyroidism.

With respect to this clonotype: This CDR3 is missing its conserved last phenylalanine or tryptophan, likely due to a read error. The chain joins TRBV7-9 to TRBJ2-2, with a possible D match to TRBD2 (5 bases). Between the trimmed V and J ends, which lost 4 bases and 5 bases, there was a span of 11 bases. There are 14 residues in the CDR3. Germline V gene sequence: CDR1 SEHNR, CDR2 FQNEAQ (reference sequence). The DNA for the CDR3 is TGTGCCAGCAGCTGGACTGAAAATACCGGGGAGCTGTTTCTT. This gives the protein CASSWTENTGELFL.

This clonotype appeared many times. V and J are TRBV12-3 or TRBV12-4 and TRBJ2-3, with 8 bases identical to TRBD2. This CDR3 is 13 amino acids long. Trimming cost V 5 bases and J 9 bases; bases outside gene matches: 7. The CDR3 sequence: CASSPQRENTQYF. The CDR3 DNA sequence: TGTGCCAGCAGTCCTCAGCGGGAGAACACGCAGTATTTT.